A single T cell receptor beta chain is shown here with its context. These data come from a study of blood T cell repertoires in COVID-19. Original handling: Nucleated cell counts were estimated from reference gene primer amplification. Sequencing used immunoSEQ multiplex PCR; TCRdb keeps in-frame clones, though not all of them. Clone size and V and J calls were adopted from that table, with D and trimming inferred from the DNA. The table has a few hundred thousand clones, roughly nine tenths seen once. Participant age was roughly 18 to 90 years, and participants resided in roughly 25 US areas. Clinical history as reported by participants underpinned cohort assignment. No more than 2 weeks before study entry, exposed participants had met a case of COVID-19. This CDR3 contains 14 residues. From germline, CDR1 is SGHRS and CDR2 YFSETQ. The germline V and J ends were trimmed by 0 bases and 8 bases, with 12 bases remaining between them.

This sequence joins TRBV5-1 and TRBJ1-3, with D possibly TRBD1 on 5 matching bases. This sequence originates from a woman aged 40 to 50 who had been exposed to COVID-19. The source material was PBMCs or T cells enriched from blood (not recorded which). CDR3 DNA sequence: TGCGCCAGCAGCTTGGAACAGGTTGGGGACACCATATATTTT. Translated: CASSLEQVGDTIYF.